Listed below are T cell receptor beta chains from one sample, sequenced in a study of chemoradiotherapy in HPV16-positive cancers. Sequencing was performed with immunoSEQ multiplex PCR; in TCRdb, only in-frame clones are kept and a portion is missing. The sample shows over 35,000 clones, under 80% of them seen only once. Here the sequenced sample was blood, taken from a patient who underwent chemoradiotherapy. All receptors come from a human donor with HPV-associated anogenital cancer. The CDR3 runs from the conserved cysteine through the conserved F or W. D genes are given only for firm matches. Size is omitted from some rows. Given values are once, few, many or a class for expanded clones.

>TRBV9|TRBJ2-7|-|-
TGTGCCAGCAGCGTAGAAATGGTGGACAACGAGCAGTACTTC
CASSVEMVDNEQYF
>TRBV7-8|TRBJ2-3|TRBD2|once
TGTGCCAGCACCCTTAGACTAGCCAGCACAGATACGCAGTATTTT
CASTLRLASTDTQYF
>TRBV4-1|TRBJ2-7|TRBD1|-
TGCGCCAGCAGCCAAGATCGGGGACAGGGTACGAGTTCCTACGAGCAGTACTTC
CASSQDRGQGTSSYEQYF
>TRBV4-1|TRBJ1-5|-|-
TGCGCCAGCAGCCAAGGGACGGGGGAGGGGCAGCCCCAGCATTTT
CASSQGTGEGQPQHF
>TRBV7-3|TRBJ2-3|-|-
TGTGCCAGCAGCTTAGTCCCACAGGGAAAAGATACGCAGTATTTT
CASSLVPQGKDTQYF
>TRBV6-4|TRBJ2-3|-|-
TGTGCCAGCAGTGTGTCGCCGGGGGATACGCAGTATTTT
CASSVSPGDTQYF
>TRBV18|TRBJ1-2|-|-
TGTGCCAGCTCACCAGGGGACCCGTATGGCTACACCTTC
CASSPGDPYGYTF
>TRBV9|TRBJ1-1|-|-
TGTGCCAGCAGCACCCAAGGGTACGACACTGAAGCTTTCTTT
CASSTQGYDTEAFF
>TRBV18|TRBJ2-5|-|-
TGTGCCAGCTCACTAAGTAGCCTTCAAGAGACCCAGTACTTC
CASSLSSLQETQYF
>TRBV4-2|TRBJ2-5|-|few
TGTGCCAGCAGCCATTCTCATGGGACCCAGTACTTC
CASSHSHGTQYF
>TRBV4-1|TRBJ1-5|TRBD1|few
TGCGCCAGCAGCCGCATCAAACCGGGACAGGGTTCTTCCTACGCCAATCAGCCCCAGCATTTT
CASSRIKPGQGSSYANQPQHF
>TRBV19|TRBJ2-2|TRBD1|-
TGTGCCAGTAGATTGGGACAGGGGGCAGGGGAGCTGTTTTTT
CASRLGQGAGELFF
>TRBV19|TRBJ1-1|-|-
TGTGCCAGTAGTATGAGTCCCGAAACTGAAGCTTTCTTT
CASSMSPETEAFF
>TRBV9|TRBJ2-5|TRBD1|-
TGTGCCAGCACCCCAGGGGGACAAGAGACCCAGTACTTC
CASTPGGQETQYF
>TRBV5-1|TRBJ1-2|-|-
TGCGCCAGCAGCTTGGCGTGGGGGGGCGCGGGCTACACCTTC
CASSLAWGGAGYTF
>TRBV18|TRBJ2-5|-|-
TGTGCCAGCTCACCAACCCTCAACAAAGAGACCCAGTACTTC
CASSPTLNKETQYF
>TRBV5-1|TRBJ2-2|-|once
TGCGCCAGCAGCATGACAGGGAACACCGGGGAGCTGTTTTTT
CASSMTGNTGELFF
>TRBV7-3|TRBJ1-1|-|-
TGTGCCAGCAGCCTGGGCTCAATTGAAGCTTTCTTT
CASSLGSIEAFF
>TRBV27|TRBJ1-1|TRBD1|-
TGTGCCAGCAGTACCACGCGGACAGGGTCTGAAGCTTTCTTT
CASSTTRTGSEAFF
>TRBV15|TRBJ1-2|-|-
TGTGCCACGTTCAGGTCCATACCACAGGGCTACACCTTC
CATFRSIPQGYTF
>TRBV5-6|TRBJ2-5|-|once
TGTGCCAGCAGCTCCCTCCTAGGAATGACCCAGTACTTC
CASSSLLGMTQYF
>TRBV5-8|TRBJ2-2|TRBD2|-
TGTGCCAGCAGGCAAATCGGGGGGACCGGGGAGCTGTTTTTT
CASRQIGGTGELFF
>TRBV30|TRBJ1-2|-|once
TGTGCCTGGGTTGGACGGTTCTATGGCTACACCTTC
CAWVGRFYGYTF
>TRBV5-1|TRBJ1-1|-|-
TGCGCCAGCAGCTTGGGACTTGAGGGGGCTGAAGCTTTCTTT
CASSLGLEGAEAFF
>TRBV5-6|TRBJ1-1|-|few
TGTGCCAGCAGCTTGGGACGGGGGAACACTGAAGCTTTCTTT
CASSLGRGNTEAFF
>TRBV10-3|TRBJ1-2|TRBD1|few
TGTGCCGCCATGGACAGGGGTACCTATGGCTACACCTTC
CAAMDRGTYGYTF
>TRBV7-3|TRBJ2-1|-|once
TGTGCCAGCAGAAGGGACCCGAGCTCCTACAATGAGCAGTTCTTC
CASRRDPSSYNEQFF
>TRBV6-5|TRBJ1-1|-|-
TGTGCCAGCAGTTTCCAGACGACAGGGAACACTGAAGCTTTCTTT
CASSFQTTGNTEAFF
>TRBV5-5|TRBJ2-7|TRBD1|-
TGTGCCAGCAGCATACAGGGGTTTCTCTACGAGCAGTACTTC
CASSIQGFLYEQYF
>TRBV6-6|TRBJ1-5|-|-
TGTGCCAGCACTTCAAACGATCCCTATTATCAGCCCCAGCATTTT
CASTSNDPYYQPQHF
>TRBV6-5|TRBJ2-7|TRBD2|-
TGTGCCAGCAGTTACACCGGGGGGTACGAGCAGTACTTC
CASSYTGGYEQYF
>TRBV7-9|TRBJ1-4|-|-
TGTGCCAGCAGCCTAGTAGGGTCGGGTGAAAAACTGTTTTTT
CASSLVGSGEKLFF
>TRBV7-9|TRBJ2-7|-|-
TGTGCCAGCAGCTTAGGGGGAGAGCGGGAGCAGTACTTC
CASSLGGEREQYF
>TRBV7-2|TRBJ2-2|TRBD2|-
TGTGCCAGCAGCCCCCAACTAGCGGGGGGGCGTACCGGGGAGCTGTTTTTT
CASSPQLAGGRTGELFF
>TRBV2|TRBJ2-1|-|-
TGTGCCAGCAGAAGAACGAAAGATGGCGGTGAGCAGTTCTTC
CASRRTKDGGEQFF
>TRBV6-1|TRBJ1-1|-|few
TGTGCCAGCAGTCTCTGGCGAAGCACTGAAGCTTTCTTT
CASSLWRSTEAFF
>TRBV13|TRBJ2-3|TRBD2|-
TGTGCCAGCAGCTTAAGCGGGGGGGGAGATACGCAGTATTTT
CASSLSGGGDTQYF
>TRBV2|TRBJ1-4|-|-
TGTGCCAGCAGTGAAGTCGCGACAGGTGAGGAGGATGAAAAACTGTTTTTT
CASSEVATGEEDEKLFF
>TRBV9|TRBJ2-7|TRBD1|-
TGTGCCAGCAGCGGACGACAGGGAAGGTTGTACGAGCAGTACTTC
CASSGRQGRLYEQYF
>TRBV15|TRBJ2-2|TRBD1|-
TGTGCCACCAGCAGAGTTTCGGCAGGGGGCCTGGACCGGGGAGCTGTTTTT
CATSRVSAGGLDRGAVF
>TRBV6-1|TRBJ2-7|-|-
TGTGCCAGCAGTGAAGAAGGGGGTGCTACCTACGAGCAGTACTTC
CASSEEGGATYEQYF
>TRBV7-2|TRBJ2-1|-|-
TGTGCCAGCAGCTTATATTTCGGGGCTAGCAGCTACAATGAGCAGTTCTTC
CASSLYFGASSYNEQFF
>TRBV15|TRBJ1-1|-|-
TGTGCCACCAGCAGGGGTGAGATGAACACTGAAGCTTTCTTT
CATSRGEMNTEAFF
>TRBV5-1|TRBJ2-3|-|-
TGCGCCAGCAGATATTTAGAATTCACAGATACGCAGTATTTT
CASRYLEFTDTQYF
>TRBV4-3|TRBJ2-3|-|-
TGCGCCAGCAGCCAAGAGGGGGGGGCAACAGATACGCAGTATTTT
CASSQEGGATDTQYF